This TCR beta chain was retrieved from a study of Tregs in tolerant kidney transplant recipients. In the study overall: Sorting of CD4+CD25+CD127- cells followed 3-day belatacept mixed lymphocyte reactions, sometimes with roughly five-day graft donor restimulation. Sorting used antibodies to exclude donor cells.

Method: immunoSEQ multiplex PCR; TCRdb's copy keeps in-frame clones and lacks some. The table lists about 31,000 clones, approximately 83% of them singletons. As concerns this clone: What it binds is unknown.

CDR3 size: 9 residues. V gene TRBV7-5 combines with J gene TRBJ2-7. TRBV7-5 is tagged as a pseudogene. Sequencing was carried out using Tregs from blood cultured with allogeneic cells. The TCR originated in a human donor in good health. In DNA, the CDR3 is TGTGCCAGATCTGGCGAGCAGTACTTC. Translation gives CARSGEQYF.